This T cell receptor beta chain was sequenced during a study of Ad26.COV2.S vaccination and SARS-CoV-2 variants. Treatment defined: roughly 20 received Ad26.COV2.S at low or high dose, single or two shots; a few received placebo; per-sample allocation not given. The investigators took samples on day 63 after the first vaccine or placebo injection. TCRdb's table, derived via immunoSEQ multiplex PCR, lists solely in-frame clones and lacks some. This table holds about 480,000 clones, roughly 85% found once. As concerns this clone: What it binds is unknown.

Germline V gene lookup returns CDR1 MNHNY and CDR2 SVGAGI (reference sequence). Trimming removed 6 bases from V and 3 bases from J; junction bases left unmatched: 8. The CDR3 totals 15 residues. Study results and limitations: Possibly, TCR breadth and depth analyses underestimated total T cell responses.

The specimen was peripheral blood, collected in a trial of Ad26.COV2.S vaccine versus placebo. J is TRBJ1-5 and V is TRBV6-6; 7 bases agree with TRBD1. The source is a person between 18 and 59 years old who received the Ad26.COV2.S COVID-19 vaccine or a placebo. The CDR3: CASRTGTDLNQPQHF. DNA for the CDR3: TGTGCCAGCAGAACTGGGACAGATCTCAATCAGCCCCAGCATTTT.